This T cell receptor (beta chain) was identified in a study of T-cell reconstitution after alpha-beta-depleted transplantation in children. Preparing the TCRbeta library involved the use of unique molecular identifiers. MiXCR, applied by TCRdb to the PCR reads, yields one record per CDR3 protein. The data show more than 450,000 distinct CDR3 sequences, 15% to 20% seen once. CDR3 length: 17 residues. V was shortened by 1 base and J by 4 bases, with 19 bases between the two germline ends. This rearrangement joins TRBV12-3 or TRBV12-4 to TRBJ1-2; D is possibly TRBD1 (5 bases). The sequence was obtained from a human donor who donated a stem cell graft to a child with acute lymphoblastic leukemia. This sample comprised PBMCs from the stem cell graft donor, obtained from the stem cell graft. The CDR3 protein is CASSLVGIPGGRYGYTF. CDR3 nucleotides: TGTGCCAGCAGTTTAGTGGGCATTCCGGGGGGACGCTATGGCTACACCTTC.